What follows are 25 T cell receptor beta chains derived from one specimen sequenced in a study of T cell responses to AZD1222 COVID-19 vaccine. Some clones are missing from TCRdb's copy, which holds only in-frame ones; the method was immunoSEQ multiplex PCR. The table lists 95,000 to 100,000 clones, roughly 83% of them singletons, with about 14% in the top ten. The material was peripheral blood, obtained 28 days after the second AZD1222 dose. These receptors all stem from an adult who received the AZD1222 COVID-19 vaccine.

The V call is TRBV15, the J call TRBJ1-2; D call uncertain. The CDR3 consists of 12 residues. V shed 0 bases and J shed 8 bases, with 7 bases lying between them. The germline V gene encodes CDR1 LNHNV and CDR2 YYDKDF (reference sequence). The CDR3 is CATSRDRSGYTF. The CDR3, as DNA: TGTGCCACCAGCAGAGATCGGTCGGGCTACACCTTC.

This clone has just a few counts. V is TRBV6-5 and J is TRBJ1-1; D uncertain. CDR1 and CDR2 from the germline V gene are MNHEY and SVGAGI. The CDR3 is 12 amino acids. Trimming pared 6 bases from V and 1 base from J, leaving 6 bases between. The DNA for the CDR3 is TGTGCCAGCAGACCCGGGAACACTGAAGCTTTCTTT. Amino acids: CASRPGNTEAFF.

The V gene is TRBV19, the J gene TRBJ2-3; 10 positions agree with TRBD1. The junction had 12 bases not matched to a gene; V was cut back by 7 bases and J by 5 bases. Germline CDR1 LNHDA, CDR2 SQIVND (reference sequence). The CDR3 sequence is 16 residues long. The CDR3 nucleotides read TGTGCCAGTACCTCCCTCCGGACAGGGGGTCAAGATACGCAGTATTTT. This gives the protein CASTSLRTGGQDTQYF.

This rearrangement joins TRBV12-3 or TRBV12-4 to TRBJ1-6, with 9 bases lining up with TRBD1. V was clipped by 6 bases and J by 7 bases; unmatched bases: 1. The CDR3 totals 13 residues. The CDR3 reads CASSGTGNSPLHF. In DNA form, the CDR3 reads TGTGCCAGCAGCGGGACAGGGAATTCACCCCTCCACTTT.

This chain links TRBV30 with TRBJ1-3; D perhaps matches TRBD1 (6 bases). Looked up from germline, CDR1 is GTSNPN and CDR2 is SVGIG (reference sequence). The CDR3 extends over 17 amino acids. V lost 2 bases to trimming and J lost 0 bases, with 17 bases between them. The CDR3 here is CAWSTPQGLSSGNTIYF. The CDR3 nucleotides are TGTGCCTGGAGTACGCCCCAGGGGTTGAGCTCTGGAAACACCATATATTTT.

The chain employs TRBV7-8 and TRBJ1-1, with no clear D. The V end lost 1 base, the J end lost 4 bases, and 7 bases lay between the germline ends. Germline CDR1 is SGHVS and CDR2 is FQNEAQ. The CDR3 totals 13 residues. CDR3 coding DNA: TGTGCCAGCAGCTTAGTGTGGGGCACTGAAGCTTTCTTT. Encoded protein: CASSLVWGTEAFF.

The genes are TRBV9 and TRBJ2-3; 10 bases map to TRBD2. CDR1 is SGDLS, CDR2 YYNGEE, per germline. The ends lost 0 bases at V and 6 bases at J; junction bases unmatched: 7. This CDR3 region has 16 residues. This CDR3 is CASSVDQAGGLDTQYF. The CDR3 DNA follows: TGTGCCAGCAGCGTAGATCAAGCGGGGGGGCTGGATACGCAGTATTTT.

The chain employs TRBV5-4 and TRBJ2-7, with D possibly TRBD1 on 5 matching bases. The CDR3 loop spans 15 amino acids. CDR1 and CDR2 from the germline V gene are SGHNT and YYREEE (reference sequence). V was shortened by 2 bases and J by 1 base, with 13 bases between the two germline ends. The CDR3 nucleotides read TGTGCCAGCAGCTTCGGAACAGGATCATCCTACGAGCAGTACTTC. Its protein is CASSFGTGSSYEQYF.

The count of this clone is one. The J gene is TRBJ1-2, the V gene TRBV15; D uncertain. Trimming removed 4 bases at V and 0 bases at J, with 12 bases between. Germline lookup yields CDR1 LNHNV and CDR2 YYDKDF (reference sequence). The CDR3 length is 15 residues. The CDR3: CATSIQAEANYGYTF. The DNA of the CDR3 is TGTGCCACCAGCATTCAGGCCGAAGCTAACTATGGCTACACCTTC.

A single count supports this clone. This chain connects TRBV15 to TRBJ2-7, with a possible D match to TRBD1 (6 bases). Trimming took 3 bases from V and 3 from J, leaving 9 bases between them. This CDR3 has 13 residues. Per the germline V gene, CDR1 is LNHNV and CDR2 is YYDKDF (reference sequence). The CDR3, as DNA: TGTGCCACCAGCAGGGACAGTTTCTACGAGCAGTACTTC. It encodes CATSRDSFYEQYF.

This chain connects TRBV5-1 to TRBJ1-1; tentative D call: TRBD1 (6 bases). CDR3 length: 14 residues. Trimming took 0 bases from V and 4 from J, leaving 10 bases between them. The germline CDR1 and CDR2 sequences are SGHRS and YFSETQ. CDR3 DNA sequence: TGCGCCAGCAGCTTGGGGGGGGCGAGCACTGAAGCTTTCTTT. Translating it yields CASSLGGASTEAFF.

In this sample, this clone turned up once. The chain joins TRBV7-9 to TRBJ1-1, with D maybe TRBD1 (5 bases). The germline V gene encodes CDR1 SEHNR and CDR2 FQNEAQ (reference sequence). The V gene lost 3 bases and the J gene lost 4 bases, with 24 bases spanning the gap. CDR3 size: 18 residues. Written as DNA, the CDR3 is TGTGCCAGCAGCTTCACCGGGACTCCCATCAGATCACCCACTGAAGCTTTCTTT. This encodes CASSFTGTPIRSPTEAFF. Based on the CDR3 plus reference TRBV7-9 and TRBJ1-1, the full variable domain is DTGVSQNPRHKITKRGQNVTFRCDPISEHNRLYWYRQTLGQGPEFLTYFQNEAQLEKSRLLSDRFSAERPKGSFSTLEIQRTEQGDSAMYLCASSFTGTPIRSPTEAFFGQGTRLTVV.

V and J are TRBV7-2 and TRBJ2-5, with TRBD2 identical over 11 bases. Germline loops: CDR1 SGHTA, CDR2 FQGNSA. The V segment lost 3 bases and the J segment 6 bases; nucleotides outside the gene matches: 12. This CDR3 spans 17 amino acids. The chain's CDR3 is CASSFSGGARLRKTQYF. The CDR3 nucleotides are TGTGCCAGCAGCTTTAGCGGGGGGGCAAGATTGAGGAAGACCCAGTACTTC.

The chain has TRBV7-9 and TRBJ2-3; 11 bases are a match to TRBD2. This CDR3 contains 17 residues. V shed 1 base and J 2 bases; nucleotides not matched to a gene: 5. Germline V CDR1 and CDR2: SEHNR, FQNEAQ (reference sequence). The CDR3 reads CASSLGLAGSYTDTQYF. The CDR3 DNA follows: TGTGCCAGCAGCTTAGGACTAGCGGGGAGTTACACAGATACGCAGTATTTT.

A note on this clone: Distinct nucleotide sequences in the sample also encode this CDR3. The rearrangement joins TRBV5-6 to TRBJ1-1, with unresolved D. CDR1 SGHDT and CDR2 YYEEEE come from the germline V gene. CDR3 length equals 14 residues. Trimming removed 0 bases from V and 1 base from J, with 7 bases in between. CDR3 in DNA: TGTGCCAGCAGCTTGGGATTACGGAACACTGAAGCTTTCTTT. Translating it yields CASSLGLRNTEAFF.

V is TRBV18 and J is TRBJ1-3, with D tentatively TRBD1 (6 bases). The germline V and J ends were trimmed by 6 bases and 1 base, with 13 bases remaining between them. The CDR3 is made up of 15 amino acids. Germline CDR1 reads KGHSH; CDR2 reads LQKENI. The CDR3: CASSQQGKSGNTIYF. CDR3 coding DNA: TGTGCCAGCTCCCAACAGGGTAAATCTGGAAACACCATATATTTT.

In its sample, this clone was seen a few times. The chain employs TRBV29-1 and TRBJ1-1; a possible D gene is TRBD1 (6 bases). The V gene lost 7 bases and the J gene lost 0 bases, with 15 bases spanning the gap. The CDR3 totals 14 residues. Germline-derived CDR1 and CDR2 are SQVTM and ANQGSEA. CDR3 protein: CSAVEGGLNTEAFF. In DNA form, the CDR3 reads TGCAGCGCTGTGGAAGGGGGATTGAACACTGAAGCTTTCTTT. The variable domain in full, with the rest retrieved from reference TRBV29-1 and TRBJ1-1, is SAVISQKPSRDICQRGTSLTIQCQVDSQVTMMFWYRQQPGQSLTLIATANQGSEATYESGFVIDKFPISRPNLTFSTLTVSNMSPEDSSIYLCSAVEGGLNTEAFFGQGTRLTVV.

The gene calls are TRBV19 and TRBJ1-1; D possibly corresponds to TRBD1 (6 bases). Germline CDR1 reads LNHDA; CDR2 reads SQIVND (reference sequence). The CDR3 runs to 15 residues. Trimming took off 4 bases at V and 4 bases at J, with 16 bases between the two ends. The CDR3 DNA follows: TGTGCCAGTAGTACGATAACAGGGCTGAGCACTGAAGCTTTCTTT. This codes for CASSTITGLSTEAFF.

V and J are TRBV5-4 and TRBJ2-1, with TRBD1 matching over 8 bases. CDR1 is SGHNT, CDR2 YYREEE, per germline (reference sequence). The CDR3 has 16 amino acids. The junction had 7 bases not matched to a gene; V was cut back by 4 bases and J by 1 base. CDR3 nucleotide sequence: TGTGCCAGCAGCCCGGTGGGGGACAGGTCCTACAATGAGCAGTTCTTC. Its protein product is CASSPVGDRSYNEQFF.

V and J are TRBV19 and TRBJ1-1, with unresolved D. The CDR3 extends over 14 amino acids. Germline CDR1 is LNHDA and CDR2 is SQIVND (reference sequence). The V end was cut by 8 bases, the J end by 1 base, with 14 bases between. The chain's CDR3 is CASAKMSSNTEAFF. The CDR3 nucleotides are TGTGCCAGTGCGAAGATGTCCTCGAACACTGAAGCTTTCTTT.

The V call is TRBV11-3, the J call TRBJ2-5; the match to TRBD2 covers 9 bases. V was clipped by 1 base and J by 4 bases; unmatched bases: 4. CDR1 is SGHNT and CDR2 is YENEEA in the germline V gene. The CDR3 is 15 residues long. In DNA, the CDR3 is TGTGCCAGCAGCTTAGCGGTGACTAGCGGAGAGACCCAGTACTTC. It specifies CASSLAVTSGETQYF.

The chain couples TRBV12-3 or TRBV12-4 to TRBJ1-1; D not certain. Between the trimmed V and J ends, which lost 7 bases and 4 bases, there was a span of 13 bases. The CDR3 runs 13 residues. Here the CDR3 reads CASTLFGGTEAFF. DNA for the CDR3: TGTGCCAGCACCCTGTTCGGTGGCACTGAAGCTTTCTTT.

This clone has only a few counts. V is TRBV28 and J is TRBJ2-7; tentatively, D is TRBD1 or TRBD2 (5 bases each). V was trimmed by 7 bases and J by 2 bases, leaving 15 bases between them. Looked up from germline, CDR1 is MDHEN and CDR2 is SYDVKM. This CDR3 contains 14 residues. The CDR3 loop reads CASTVGRPPYEQYF. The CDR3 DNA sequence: TGTGCCAGCACTGTGGGACGTCCGCCCTACGAGCAGTACTTC.

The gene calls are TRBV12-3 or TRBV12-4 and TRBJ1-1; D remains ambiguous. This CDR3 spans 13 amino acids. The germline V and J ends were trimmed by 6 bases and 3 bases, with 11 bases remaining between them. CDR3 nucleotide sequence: TGTGCCAGCAGCAAACAGCGTTACACTGAAGCTTTCTTT. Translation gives CASSKQRYTEAFF.

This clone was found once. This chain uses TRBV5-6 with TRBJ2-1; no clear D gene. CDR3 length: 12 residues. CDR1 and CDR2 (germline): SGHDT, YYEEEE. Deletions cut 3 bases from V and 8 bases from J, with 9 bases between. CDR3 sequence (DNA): TGTGCCAGCAGCTCCGTGAAGGATGAGCAGTTCTTC. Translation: CASSSVKDEQFF.